This T cell receptor (beta chain) was captured in a study of blood T cells in healthy people across ages. This clonotype has more than one count but fewer than ten. For the second PCR, which ran for about 7 to 12 cycles, a sample-barcoded 5' primer and a J-beta primer mix were used. TCRdb re-analysed the 5' RACE reads in MiXCR, keeping a single row per CDR3 protein. In the table there are about 1.7 million distinct CDR3 sequences, roughly 28% of which are singletons. The sequence derives from a woman aged 25 to 45 in good health. Sequences were obtained from blood.

CDR3 residues: CASRKTGSHYGYTF. DNA for the CDR3: TGTGCCAGCAGGAAAACAGGGAGTCACTATGGCTACACCTTC. This chain uses TRBV3-1 with TRBJ1-2; possibly TRBD1 for D (6 bases). Germline V gene data show CDR1 as LGHDT and CDR2 as YNNKEL (reference sequence). This CDR3 has 14 amino acids. V was pared by 6 bases and J by 3 bases, with 14 bases between.